This TCR beta chain was obtained from a study of T cell repertoires in ileal Crohn's disease. Study results and limitations: Active smokers at surgery had more clonal expansions than non-smokers. High-frequency clones were more common in sorted CD8 than CD4 cells. Clonality above 26.8% at surgery always came with endoscopic recurrence.

The protocol was immunoSEQ multiplex PCR, while the TCRdb copy is restricted to in-frame clones and leaves out a portion. The table lists approximately 6,900 clones, about 83% of them singletons. The CDR3 length is 13 residues. V trimming: 6 bases; J trimming: 8 bases; junction bases outside the gene matches: 8. Per germline, CDR1 ENHRY and CDR2 SYGVKD. Worth noting for this clone: What it binds is not known.

The chain employs TRBV10-3 and TRBJ1-2, with 8 positions matching TRBD1. The TCR comes from an adult with Crohn's disease. Sequencing was carried out using ileal tissue. CDR3 sequence reads: CAISAGQAGGYTF. The CDR3 coding sequence is TGTGCCATCAGCGCGGGACAGGCCGGGGGCTACACCTTC.